This TCR beta chain was recovered during a study of shared clonotypes between healthy human individuals. Method: immunoSEQ multiplex PCR; TCRdb's copy keeps in-frame clones and lacks some. This table has around 620,000 clones, 85% to 95% appearing once. CD45RO negativity and positive selection for CCR7 defined naive CD8 cells, a population that excluded terminally differentiated effector memory CD45RA+ cells. Trimming removed 5 bases at V and 5 bases at J, with 18 bases between. Germline V CDR1 and CDR2: SGHVS, FNYEAQ. This CDR3 spans 16 amino acids. The sequencing input was naive CD8+ T cells sorted from blood. The TCR sequence derives from a woman aged 25-40 years in good health. The gene calls are TRBV7-6 and TRBJ2-2, with D possibly being TRBD1 (5 bases). Here the CDR3 DNA reads TGTGCCAGCAGCGCAGACCAGGGCGTAGTGACCGGGGAGCTGTTTTTT. Its protein product is CASSADQGVVTGELFF. Using reference TRBV7-6 and TRBJ2-2 for the parts outside the CDR3, the full variable domain is GAGVSQSPRYKVTKRGQDVALRCDPISGHVSLYWYRQALGQGPEFLTYFNYEAQQDKSGLPNDRFSAERPEGSISTLTIQRTEQRDSAMYRCASSADQGVVTGELFFGEGSRLTVL.